These 9 T cell receptor beta chains originate from one sample sequenced in a study of T-cell memory formation after mild COVID-19. TCRdb reanalysed the 5' RACE reads using MiXCR and keeps one entry per CDR3 protein. This table has roughly 410,000 distinct CDR3 sequences, roughly a quarter appearing once. The source material was PBMCs or a T cell subset sorted from them (not recorded which). These receptors came from an adult woman who had mild COVID-19 (a few samples of this study predate the infection). Cell type and time point are not known.

This chain uses TRBV25-1 with TRBJ2-6; weak D call: TRBD2 (5 bases). Germline lookup yields CDR1 MGHDK and CDR2 SYGVNS. This CDR3 spans 20 amino acids. The V end lost 3 bases, the J end lost 0 bases, and 21 bases lay between the germline ends. CDR3 in DNA: TGTGCCAGCAGTGATCCTATGGGGAGAAGCGGTATCTCTGGGGCCAACGTCCTGACTTTC. Protein: CASSDPMGRSGISGANVLTF. Complete variable domain (other parts from reference TRBV25-1 and TRBJ2-6): EADIYQTPRYLVIGTGKKITLECSQTMGHDKMYWYQQDPGMELHLIHYSYGVNSTEKGDLSSESTVSRIRTEHFPLTLESARPSHTSQYLCASSDPMGRSGISGANVLTFGAGSRLTVL.

This clonotype has only a few counts. This sequence joins TRBV6-5 and TRBJ2-5; no firm D call. CDR3 size: 13 residues. In germline, CDR1 is MNHEY, CDR2 SVGAGI. The ends were cut back, 4 bases at V and 4 bases at J, with 10 bases in the middle. Here the CDR3 DNA reads TGTGCCAGCAGTTGGGGAAGTGGAGAGACCCAGTACTTC. It encodes CASSWGSGETQYF.

A few counts support this clonotype. The J gene is TRBJ1-4, the V gene TRBV27, with TRBD1 matching over 9 bases. V lost 3 bases and J lost 7; bases outside the gene matches: 3. Germline-derived CDR1 and CDR2 are MNHEY and SMNVEV (reference sequence). The CDR3 runs 14 residues. The CDR3 here is CASSFETGGEKLFF. As DNA, the CDR3 is TGTGCCAGCAGTTTTGAGACAGGGGGTGAAAAACTGTTTTTT.

This clonotype was picked up a small number of times. This chain uses TRBV28 with TRBJ2-7; the match to TRBD2 covers 13 bases. The trim removed 6 bases at V and 6 bases at J, leaving 8 bases unmatched. Germline CDR1 MDHEN, CDR2 SYDVKM. This CDR3 is built from 15 residues. CDR3 in amino acids: CASSPRTSGSAEQYF. For the CDR3, the DNA is TGTGCCAGCAGCCCCCGGACTAGCGGGAGCGCCGAGCAGTACTTC.

This clonotype came up a few times. The chain has TRBV29-1 and TRBJ1-1; D call uncertain. Germline V gene sequence: CDR1 SQVTM, CDR2 ANQGSEA. The CDR3 is 10 amino acids. The V and J ends lost 6 bases and 4 bases respectively, with 6 bases between them. The CDR3 DNA follows: TGCAGCGTCGAGAGCACTGAAGCTTTCTTT. The encoded protein is CSVESTEAFF.

A few counts support this clonotype. The gene calls are TRBV7-2 and TRBJ1-2; tentatively, D is TRBD1 (5 bases). Trimming took 1 base from V and 8 from J, leaving 14 bases between them. The germline V gene has CDR1 SGHTA and CDR2 FQGNSA. The CDR3 spans 14 residues. CDR3 nucleotide sequence: TGTGCCAGCAGCTTAGGCCCAGGGCCGGGGGGCTACACCTTC. It codes for CASSLGPGPGGYTF.

This clonotype was picked up a small number of times. The chain combines TRBV6-6 with TRBJ2-1; D ambiguous. CDR1 MNHNY and CDR2 SVGAGI come from the germline V gene (reference sequence). Trimming took off 4 bases at V and 2 bases at J, with 12 bases between the two ends. The CDR3 length is 15 residues. CDR3 nucleotide sequence: TGTGCCAGCAGTTCTCCCGAAGAAGCCTACAATGAGCAGTTCTTC. Its protein product is CASSSPEEAYNEQFF.

This clonotype came up a few times. V usage is TRBV7-8 and J usage is TRBJ2-1, with D uncertain. The CDR3 runs to 15 residues. Germline V gives CDR1 SGHVS, CDR2 FQNEAQ. V gave up 3 bases and J gave up 4 bases, with 13 bases separating them. The CDR3 reads CASSLALGEYNEQFF. In DNA, the CDR3 is TGTGCCAGCAGCTTGGCCCTTGGTGAATACAATGAGCAGTTCTTC. The variable domain in full, with the rest retrieved from reference TRBV7-8 and TRBJ2-1, is GAGVSQSPRYKVAKRGQDVALRCDPISGHVSLFWYQQALGQGPEFLTYFQNEAQLDKSGLPSDRFFAERPEGSVSTLKIQRTQQEDSAVYLCASSLALGEYNEQFFGPGTRLTVL.

This clonotype was seen a handful of times. The V and J genes are TRBV20-1 and TRBJ2-7; D is possibly TRBD1 (5 bases). This CDR3 is built from 16 residues. Trimming left V 0 bases short and J 0 bases short, with 15 bases between. Germline V gene data show CDR1 as DFQATT and CDR2 as SNEGSKA (reference sequence). CDR3 sequence reads: CSARDQLGPSSYEQYF. The CDR3 DNA reads TGCAGTGCTAGAGATCAACTGGGGCCAAGCTCCTACGAGCAGTACTTC.